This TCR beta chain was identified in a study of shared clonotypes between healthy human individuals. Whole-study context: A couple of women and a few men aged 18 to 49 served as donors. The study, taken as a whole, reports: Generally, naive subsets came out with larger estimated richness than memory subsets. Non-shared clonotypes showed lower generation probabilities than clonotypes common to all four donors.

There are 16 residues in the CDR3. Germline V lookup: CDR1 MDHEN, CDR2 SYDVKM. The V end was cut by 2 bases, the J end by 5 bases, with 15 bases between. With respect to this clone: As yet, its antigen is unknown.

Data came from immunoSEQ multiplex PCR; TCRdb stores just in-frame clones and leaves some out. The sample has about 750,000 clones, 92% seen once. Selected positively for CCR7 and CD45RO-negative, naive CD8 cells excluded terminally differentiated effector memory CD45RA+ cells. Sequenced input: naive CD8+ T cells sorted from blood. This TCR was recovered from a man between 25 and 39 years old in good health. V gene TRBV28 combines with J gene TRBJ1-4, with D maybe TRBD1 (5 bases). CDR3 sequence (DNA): TGTGCCAGCAGTTTACGGTTCGCAGGGCCCAATGAAAAACTGTTTTTT. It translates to CASSLRFAGPNEKLFF.